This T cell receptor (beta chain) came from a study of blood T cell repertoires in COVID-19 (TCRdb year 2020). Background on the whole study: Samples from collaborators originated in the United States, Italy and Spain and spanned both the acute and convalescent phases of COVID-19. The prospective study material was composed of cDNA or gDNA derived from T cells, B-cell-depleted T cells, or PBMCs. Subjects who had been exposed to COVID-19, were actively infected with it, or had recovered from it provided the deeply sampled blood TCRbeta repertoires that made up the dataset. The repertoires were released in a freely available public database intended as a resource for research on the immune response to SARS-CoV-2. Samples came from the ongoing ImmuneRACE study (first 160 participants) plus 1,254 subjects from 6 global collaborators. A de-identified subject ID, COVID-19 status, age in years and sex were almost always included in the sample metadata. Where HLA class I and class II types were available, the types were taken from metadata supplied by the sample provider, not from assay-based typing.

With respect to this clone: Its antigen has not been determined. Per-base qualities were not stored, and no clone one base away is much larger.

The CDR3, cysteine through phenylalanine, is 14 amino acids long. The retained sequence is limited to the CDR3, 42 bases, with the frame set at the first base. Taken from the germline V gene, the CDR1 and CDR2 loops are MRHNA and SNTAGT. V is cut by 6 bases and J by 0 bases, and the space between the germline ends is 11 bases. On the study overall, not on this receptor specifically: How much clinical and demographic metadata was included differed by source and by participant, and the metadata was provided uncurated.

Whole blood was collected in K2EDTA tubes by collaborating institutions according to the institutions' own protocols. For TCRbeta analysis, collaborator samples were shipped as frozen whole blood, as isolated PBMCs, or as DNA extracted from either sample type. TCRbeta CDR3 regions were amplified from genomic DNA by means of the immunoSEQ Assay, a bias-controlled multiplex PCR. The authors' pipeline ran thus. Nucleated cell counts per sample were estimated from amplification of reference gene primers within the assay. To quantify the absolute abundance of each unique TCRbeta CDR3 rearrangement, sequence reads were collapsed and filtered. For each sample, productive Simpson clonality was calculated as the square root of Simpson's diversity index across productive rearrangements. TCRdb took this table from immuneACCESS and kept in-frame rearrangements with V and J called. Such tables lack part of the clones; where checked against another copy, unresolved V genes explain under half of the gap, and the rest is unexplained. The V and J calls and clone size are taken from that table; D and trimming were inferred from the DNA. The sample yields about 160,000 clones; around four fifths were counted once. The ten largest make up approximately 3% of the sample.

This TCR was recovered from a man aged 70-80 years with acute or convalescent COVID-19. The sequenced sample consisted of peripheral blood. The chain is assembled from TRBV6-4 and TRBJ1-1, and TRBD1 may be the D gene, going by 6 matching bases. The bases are TGTGCCAGCAGGGAACAGGGTTTGAACACTGAAGCTTTCTTT. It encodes CASREQGLNTEAFF.